This TCR beta chain comes out of a study of human T cells and chemical hapten exposure. Study outcomes and limitations: Expanded TCRs made up significantly more big CDR3 similarity clusters than controls did. Expanded TCR counts at PT1 were positively correlated with the patch test score.

Noted time point: pre-sensitization, week 0. This sample's treatment: therapeutic diphenylcyclopropenone sensitization with weekly scalp DPC. In the study's own analysis: Around 91,000 TCRs per sample was the median, with a range of roughly 23,224 to 690,600. TCRdb ran MiXCR on the RACE reads and lists one entry per CDR3 protein. TCRdb, not the original authors, processed these V and J calls. This sample has some 330,000 distinct CDR3 sequences; approximately 5% occur once, and the top ten carry roughly 8.2%. Germline CDR1 is SGHVS and CDR2 is FQNEAQ. The V end lost 2 bases, the J end lost 3 bases, and 16 bases lay between the germline ends. The CDR3 runs 16 residues. This clonotype occurred a few times. Its target is not known.

The chain employs TRBV7-8 and TRBJ1-2; tentatively, D is TRBD1 (6 bases). This TCR came from a woman aged 18-29 years with alopecia areata. Some clones in this sample may be carry-over from other donors' samples. The sample consisted of whole blood, taken in connection with sensitization to the hapten diphenylcyclopropenone (DPC). CDR3 residues: CASSLIGGAEDYGYTF. CDR3 coding DNA: TGTGCCAGCAGCTTAATTGGGGGGGCGGAGGACTATGGCTACACCTTC.